This TCR beta chain was found in a study of cytomegalovirus exposure and HLA in healthy donors. Study-wide findings and caveats: Specific recognition of CMV antigens was confirmed in vitro for a few chains (all CMV-associated).

Concerning this clone itself: As yet, its antigen is unknown.

This CDR3 spans 18 amino acids. The junction had 10 bases not matched to a gene; V was cut back by 1 base and J by 3 bases. Germline CDR1 is MGHRA and CDR2 is YSYEKL. The repertoire was sequenced with immunoSEQ multiplex PCR; TCRdb's copy has only in-frame clones and lacks some. The table includes roughly 250,000 clones, approximately 83% detected once. The sequence was collected from a woman under 40 in good health and CMV-seropositive. Sequenced: PBMCs. The chain links TRBV4-1 to TRBJ2-1, with 9 bases identical to TRBD2. CDR3 residues: CASSQGATSGNHYNEQFF. The CDR3 DNA follows: TGCGCCAGCAGCCAAGGGGCGACTAGCGGCAATCACTACAATGAGCAGTTCTTC.